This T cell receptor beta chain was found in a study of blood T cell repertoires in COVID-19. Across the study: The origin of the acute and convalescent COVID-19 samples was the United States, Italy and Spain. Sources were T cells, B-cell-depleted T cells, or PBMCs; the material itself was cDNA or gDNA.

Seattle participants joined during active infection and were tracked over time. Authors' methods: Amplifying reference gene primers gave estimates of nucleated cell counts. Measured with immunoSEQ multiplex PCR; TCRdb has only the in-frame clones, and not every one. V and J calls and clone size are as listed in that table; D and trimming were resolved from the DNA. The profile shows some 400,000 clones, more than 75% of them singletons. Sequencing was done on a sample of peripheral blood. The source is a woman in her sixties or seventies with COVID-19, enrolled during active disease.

CDR3 loop: CASSHQQDGYTF. The CDR3 DNA reads as TGTGCCAGCAGCCATCAACAGGATGGCTACACCTTC. V is TRBV6-5 and J is TRBJ1-2; possibly TRBD1 for D (5 bases). The V and J ends lost 6 bases and 6 bases respectively, with 11 bases between them. Germline V CDR1 and CDR2: MNHEY, SVGAGI. The length of the CDR3 is 12 residues.